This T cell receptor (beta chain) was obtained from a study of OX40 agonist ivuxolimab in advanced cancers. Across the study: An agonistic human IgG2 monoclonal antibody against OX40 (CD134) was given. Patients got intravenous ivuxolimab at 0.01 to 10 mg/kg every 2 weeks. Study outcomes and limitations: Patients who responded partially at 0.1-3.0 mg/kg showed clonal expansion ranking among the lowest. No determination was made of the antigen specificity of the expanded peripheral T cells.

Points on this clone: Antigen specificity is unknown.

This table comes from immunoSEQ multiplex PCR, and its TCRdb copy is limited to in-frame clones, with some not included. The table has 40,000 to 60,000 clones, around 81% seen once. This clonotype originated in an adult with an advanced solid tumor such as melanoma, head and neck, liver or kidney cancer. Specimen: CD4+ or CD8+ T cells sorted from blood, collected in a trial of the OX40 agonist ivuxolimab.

The CDR3 here is CASSQALSVSYEQYF. CDR3 DNA sequence: TGCGCCAGCAGCCAAGCGTTATCAGTGTCCTACGAGCAGTACTTC. This chain joins TRBV4-3 and TRBJ2-7; D gene uncertain. The V end lost 1 base, the J end lost 1 base, and 11 bases lay between the germline ends. The CDR3 is made up of 15 amino acids. Per germline, CDR1 LGHNA and CDR2 YSLEER.